The rows below give T cell receptor beta chains drawn from one sample of a study of cytomegalovirus exposure and HLA in healthy donors. Libraries were prepared by immunoSEQ multiplex PCR; TCRdb keeps only in-frame clonotypes and omits some of them. In the table there are 45,000 to 60,000 clones, approximately 95% of which are singletons. The sample comprised PBMCs. The receptors derive from a woman aged 18-29 years in good health and CMV-seronegative. Each CDR3 is given with its conserved first and last residue. The D gene is left open where the match is weak. Some rows mark clone size as missing; the rest say once, few, many or name a class of expanded clone.

D	size	V	J	CDR3	DNA
TRBD1	NA	TRBV7-9	TRBJ1-1	CASSLSGTGDTEAFF	TGTGCCAGCAGCTTATCGGGGACAGGGGATACTGAAGCTTTCTTT
TRBD2	NA	TRBV5-8	TRBJ2-3	CASSGGYSGRSTDTQYF	TGTGCCAGCAGCGGCGGGTATAGCGGGAGAAGCACAGATACGCAGTATTTT
NA	once	TRBV7-8	TRBJ2-3	CASSLDGRGRRADTQYF	TGTGCCAGCAGCTTAGATGGCAGGGGGAGGCGGGCCGATACGCAGTATTTT
NA	once	TRBV9	TRBJ1-5	CASSVAPAGNQPQHF	TGTGCCAGCAGCGTAGCCCCCGCAGGGAATCAGCCCCAGCATTTT
TRBD1	NA	TRBV11-2	TRBJ1-2	CASSLDQTGGGYTF	TGTGCCAGCAGCTTAGATCAAACAGGGGGAGGCTACACCTTC
NA	NA	TRBV7-8	TRBJ1-1	CASCHRRENTEAFF	TGTGCCAGCTGCCACCGACGGGAGAACACTGAAGCTTTCTTT
TRBD1	NA	TRBV10-3	TRBJ1-1	CAAQSGQPRMNTEAFF	TGTGCCGCCCAATCGGGACAGCCGCGAATGAACACTGAAGCTTTCTTT
TRBD1	NA	TRBV7-2	TRBJ1-4	CASSRDRVNEKLFF	TGTGCCAGCAGTAGGGACAGGGTTAATGAAAAACTGTTTTTT
NA	NA	TRBV6-5	TRBJ2-1	CASSFTGMVWDEQFF	TGTGCCAGCAGTTTTACAGGGATGGTGTGGGATGAGCAGTTCTTC
NA	NA	TRBV11-2	TRBJ1-2	CASSFTGQYYGYTF	TGTGCCAGCAGCTTCACGGGACAATACTATGGCTACACCTTC
TRBD2	NA	TRBV12-5	TRBJ2-1	CASGLRLAGGREQFF	TGTGCTAGTGGTTTAAGGCTAGCGGGAGGTCGTGAGCAGTTCTTC
NA	NA	TRBV6-1	TRBJ1-5	CASSDHSGSNQPQHF	TGTGCCAGCAGTGACCATTCGGGGTCGAATCAGCCCCAGCATTTT
NA	NA	TRBV18	TRBJ2-2	CASSPDVSTGELFF	TGTGCCAGCTCACCAGATGTGAGCACCGGGGAGCTGTTTTTT
TRBD2	once	TRBV9	TRBJ2-2	CASSTGLAGGRTSTGELFF	TGTGCCAGCAGCACAGGACTAGCGGGGGGAAGAACGAGCACCGGGGAGCTGTTTTTT
TRBD2	NA	TRBV5-1	TRBJ2-5	CASSSGLAGGGKTQYF	TGCGCCAGCAGCTCGGGACTAGCGGGGGGCGGGAAGACCCAGTACTTC
NA	NA	TRBV6-6	TRBJ1-5	CASLARGGNNQPQHF	TGTGCCAGCCTAGCCAGGGGAGGGAACAATCAGCCCCAGCATTTT
TRBD1	once	TRBV6-6	TRBJ1-2	CANSRDRGRHGYTF	TGTGCCAACAGCCGGGACAGGGGAAGACATGGCTACACCTTC
TRBD1	NA	TRBV9	TRBJ2-7	CASSRTGVPYEQYF	TGTGCCAGCTCTAGAACAGGGGTCCCCTACGAGCAGTACTTC
TRBD1	NA	TRBV29-1	TRBJ1-2	CSGQQGYYGYTF	TGCAGCGGCCAACAGGGGTACTATGGCTACACCTTC
NA	NA	TRBV18	TRBJ1-5	CASSRDRNQPQHF	TGTGCCAGCTCGAGAGACAGGAATCAGCCCCAGCATTTT
NA	NA	TRBV21-1	TRBJ2-2	CASSKPGTTVWVGELFF	TGTGCCAGCAGCAAGCCCGGGACAACCGTGTGGGTCGGGGAGCTGTTTTTT
NA	NA	TRBV15	TRBJ1-3	CATSRGLNSGNTIYF	TGTGCCACCAGCAGAGGGCTGAACTCTGGAAACACCATATATTTT
NA	NA	TRBV6-5	TRBJ1-1	CASSWGGVAFF	TGTGCCAGCAGTTGGGGGGGGGTAGCTTTCTTT
NA	NA	TRBV2	TRBJ1-5	CASSVPPGAQPQHF	TGTGCCAGCAGTGTTCCCCCAGGGGCTCAGCCCCAGCATTTT
TRBD2	NA	TRBV7-2	TRBJ2-1	CASSSTGLAGFNEQFF	TGTGCCAGCAGCTCGACCGGACTAGCGGGGTTTAATGAGCAGTTCTTC
NA	NA	TRBV29-1	TRBJ2-3	CSGARRDPDTQYF	TGCAGCGGGGCCCGACGGGATCCAGATACGCAGTATTTT
TRBD1	NA	TRBV7-3	TRBJ2-5	CASSASGGGETQYF	TGTGCCAGCAGCGCCTCAGGGGGCGGGGAGACCCAGTACTTC
NA	NA	TRBV6-5	TRBJ1-2	CASSYWDTRGYGYTF	TGTGCCAGCAGTTACTGGGACACCAGGGGCTATGGCTACACCTTC
NA	NA	TRBV10-3	TRBJ2-7	CAISQKDTYEQYF	TGTGCCATCAGTCAAAAGGACACCTACGAGCAGTACTTC
NA	NA	TRBV19	TRBJ1-6	CASSILGGSPLHF	TGTGCCAGTAGTATACTAGGGGGTTCACCCCTCCACTTT
TRBD1	NA	TRBV28	TRBJ1-2	CASSNRDRRWGYTF	TGTGCCAGCAGTAACCGGGACAGGCGGTGGGGCTACACCTTC
NA	NA	TRBV14	TRBJ1-1	CASSLNQATEAFF	TGTGCCAGCAGCCTTAACCAGGCCACTGAAGCTTTCTTT
NA	NA	TRBV6-6	TRBJ2-7	CASSYRVHEQYF	TGTGCCAGCAGTTACCGAGTTCACGAGCAGTACTTC
NA	NA	TRBV10-3	TRBJ1-1	CAISEDRNTEAFF	TGTGCCATCAGTGAAGACAGAAACACTGAAGCTTTCTTT
TRBD1	NA	TRBV18	TRBJ2-3	CASSPKAQGAGYSTDTQYF	TGTGCCAGCTCACCCAAGGCCCAGGGGGCAGGGTATAGCACAGATACGCAGTATTTT
NA	NA	TRBV5-1	TRBJ2-5	CASSWGLTRGGAETQYF	TGCGCCAGCAGCTGGGGATTAACGAGGGGGGGCGCGGAGACCCAGTACTTC
TRBD1	NA	TRBV19	TRBJ1-5	CASSLALGQKSYSNQPQHF	TGTGCCAGTAGTCTCGCCTTGGGACAGAAGTCTTATAGCAATCAGCCCCAGCATTTT
NA	NA	TRBV4-3	TRBJ2-1	CASSARLESYNEQFF	TGCGCCAGCAGCGCCCGACTGGAATCCTACAATGAGCAGTTCTTC
NA	once	TRBV5-1	TRBJ2-3	CASSLSGTDTQYF	TGCGCCAGCAGCTTGTCCGGCACAGATACGCAGTATTTT
NA	NA	TRBV2	TRBJ1-5	CASRETGLLWNQPQHF	TGTGCCAGCAGGGAAACGGGTCTCTTGTGGAATCAGCCCCAGCATTTT
NA	NA	TRBV7-9	TRBJ2-1	CASSLDGAYNEQFF	TGTGCCAGCAGCTTAGACGGTGCCTACAATGAGCAGTTCTTC
NA	NA	TRBV5-4	TRBJ1-5	CASSLGGVNQPQHF	TGTGCCAGCAGCTTGGGGGGGGTTAATCAGCCCCAGCATTTT
NA	NA	TRBV5-4	TRBJ1-2	CASSLDEIRGYTF	TGTGCCAGCAGCTTGGATGAGATCCGTGGCTACACCTTC
NA	NA	TRBV5-1	TRBJ2-5	CASSSGGGGETQYF	TGCGCCAGCTCCTCTGGAGGGGGCGGGGAGACCCAGTACTTC
NA	NA	TRBV6-5	TRBJ2-5	CASSYRGTLSRETQYF	TGTGCCAGCAGTTACAGGGGGACCCTGAGCAGGGAGACCCAGTACTTC
TRBD2	NA	TRBV7-2	TRBJ2-1	CASSSVAGGEQFF	TGTGCCAGCAGCTCCGTTGCGGGAGGTGAGCAGTTCTTC
NA	NA	TRBV4-3	TRBJ2-2	CASSLILSAVGGSGELFF	TGCGCCAGCAGCCTAATATTATCCGCGGTAGGAGGGTCCGGGGAGCTGTTTTTT
TRBD1	few	TRBV9	TRBJ1-2	CASSESGQGGYGYTF	TGTGCCAGCAGCGAATCTGGACAGGGAGGATATGGCTACACCTTC
NA	NA	TRBV4-3	TRBJ1-2	CASSQEAGGYTF	TGCGCCAGCAGCCAAGAGGCGGGGGGCTACACCTTC
NA	NA	TRBV4-3	TRBJ1-4	CASSQVRGWEKLFF	TGCGCCAGCAGCCAAGTGCGGGGATGGGAAAAACTGTTTTTT
NA	NA	TRBV2	TRBJ2-7	CATRTGTSDPYEQYF	TGTGCCACCCGAACCGGGACATCTGACCCCTACGAGCAGTACTTC
TRBD1	NA	TRBV13	TRBJ2-2	CASSSPGTGDLTGELFF	TGTGCCAGCAGCTCCCCCGGGACAGGGGATCTCACCGGGGAGCTGTTTTTT